Listed below are T cell receptor beta chains from one sample, sequenced in a study of cytomegalovirus exposure and HLA in healthy donors. Libraries were prepared by immunoSEQ multiplex PCR; TCRdb keeps only in-frame clonotypes and omits some of them. The profile shows around 76,000 clones, less than 85% of them singletons. Sequencing was performed on PBMCs. The receptor set was obtained from a woman between 50 and 59 years old in good health and CMV-seropositive. Each CDR3 is given with its conserved first and last residue. The D gene is left open where the match is weak. Clone size, where shown, is once, few, many, or a class for clones that have expanded.

TRBD1,TRBJ2-2,TRBV18,-,CASSPTGTDTGELFF,TGTGCCAGCTCACCTACCGGGACAGACACCGGGGAGCTGTTTTTT
-,TRBJ2-7,TRBV6-1,-,CASTAVGSNDEQYF,TGTGCCAGCACCGCTGTCGGTTCCAACGACGAGCAGTACTTC
TRBD2,TRBJ2-3,TRBV7-8,-,CASSPMGGRRSTDTQYF,TGTGCCAGCAGCCCGATGGGCGGGAGGCGAAGCACAGATACGCAGTATTTT
-,TRBJ1-1,TRBV6-5,-,CASFRDTEAFF,TGTGCCAGTTTCAGGGACACTGAAGCTTTCTTT
TRBD1,TRBJ2-3,TRBV14,-,CASSPTTGADTQYF,TGTGCCAGCAGCCCAACCACAGGGGCCGATACGCAGTATTTT
-,TRBJ1-5,TRBV6-5,-,CASSYDGSPNQPQHF,TGTGCCAGCAGTTACGACGGGTCCCCCAATCAGCCCCAGCATTTT
TRBD2,TRBJ2-3,TRBV11-2,-,CASSGGGGDTQYF,TGTGCCAGCAGCGGGGGGGGTGGAGATACGCAGTATTTT
-,TRBJ2-7,TRBV27,-,CASSLISEAYEQYF,TGTGCCAGCAGTTTAATATCAGAGGCCTACGAGCAGTACTTC
TRBD2,TRBJ2-3,TRBV7-2,-,CASSSVPGGLWDTQYF,TGTGCCAGCAGCTCGGTACCGGGAGGGTTGTGGGATACGCAGTATTTT
-,TRBJ1-2,TRBV6-5,-,CASSYGGAGGYTF,TGTGCCAGCAGTTACGGGGGGGCCGGTGGCTACACCTTC
TRBD2,TRBJ2-1,TRBV11-2,-,CASSSDWTSGRVYNEQFF,TGTGCCAGCAGCTCCGATTGGACTAGCGGGAGAGTTTACAATGAGCAGTTCTTC
-,TRBJ1-4,TRBV7-2,-,CASSLGGSTPEKLFF,TGTGCCAGCAGCTTAGGCGGCAGCACACCCGAAAAACTGTTTTTT
-,TRBJ1-1,TRBV29-1,-,CSAGRAGENTEAFF,TGCAGCGCCGGGAGGGCAGGGGAGAACACTGAAGCTTTCTTT
-,TRBJ1-1,TRBV30,few,CAWEQGYTLNTEAFF,TGTGCCTGGGAGCAGGGTTACACATTGAACACTGAAGCTTTCTTT
-,TRBJ2-3,TRBV27,-,CASSLSFSTDTQYF,TGTGCCAGCAGTTTATCTTTCTCCACAGATACGCAGTATTTT
-,TRBJ2-7,TRBV7-9,-,CASSGTGGPTYEQYF,TGTGCCAGCAGCGGAACCGGGGGGCCGACCTACGAGCAGTACTTC
-,TRBJ2-7,TRBV27,-,CASSHSVADYEQYF,TGTGCCAGCAGTCATAGTGTAGCGGACTACGAGCAGTACTTC
TRBD1,TRBJ1-2,TRBV27,few,CASSPLGQGYGYTF,TGTGCCAGCAGTCCCCTAGGACAGGGCTACGGCTACACCTTC
TRBD2,TRBJ2-2,TRBV11-3,-,CASSVGTSTGELFF,TGTGCCAGCAGCGTCGGGACTAGCACCGGGGAGCTGTTTTTT
TRBD2,TRBJ2-5,TRBV5-4,-,CASSLLLAGAQETQYF,TGTGCCAGCAGCTTGCTCCTAGCGGGGGCCCAAGAGACCCAGTACTTC
TRBD1,TRBJ2-2,TRBV29-1,-,CSVGRLGRGLDGELFF,TGCAGCGTTGGGAGGTTGGGCAGGGGGCTTGACGGGGAGCTGTTTTTT
TRBD1,TRBJ1-2,TRBV5-1,-,CASSAKTGGFGYTF,TGCGCCAGCAGCGCAAAGACAGGGGGCTTTGGCTACACCTTC
TRBD1,TRBJ1-4,TRBV18,-,CASSPRTGRTNEKLFF,TGTGCCAGCTCACCCAGGACAGGGAGAACTAATGAAAAACTGTTTTTT
-,TRBJ2-3,TRBV6-1,-,CASWSGSTDTQYF,TGTGCCAGCTGGAGCGGGAGCACAGATACGCAGTATTTT
-,TRBJ2-7,TRBV28,-,CASTVSGVSYEQYF,TGTGCCAGCACTGTCTCAGGGGTCTCCTACGAGCAGTACTTC
TRBD2,TRBJ2-5,TRBV5-1,-,CASSVGTSGRAWGETQYF,TGCGCCAGCAGCGTCGGGACTAGCGGGAGGGCATGGGGAGAGACCCAGTACTTC
TRBD1,TRBJ2-3,TRBV5-8,once,CASSPLWGQGRHTQYF,TGTGCCAGCAGCCCGCTCTGGGGACAGGGGCGACATACGCAGTATTTT
TRBD1,TRBJ2-7,TRBV28,-,CASSDTGTGGYEQYF,TGTGCCAGCAGTGATACCGGGACAGGGGGCTACGAGCAGTACTTC
-,TRBJ1-4,TRBV19,-,CASSISTWREKLFF,TGTGCCAGTAGTATATCGACGTGGAGAGAAAAACTGTTTTTT
TRBD2,TRBJ2-2,TRBV5-4,-,CASSLEAGGPKAGELFF,TGTGCCAGCAGCTTGGAAGCGGGGGGGCCTAAGGCCGGGGAGCTGTTTTTT
TRBD1,TRBJ1-1,TRBV7-9,-,CASSFPDRGVAEAFF,TGTGCCAGCAGCTTTCCGGACAGGGGAGTTGCTGAAGCTTTCTTT
-,TRBJ2-4,TRBV28,few,CASTDGGPLAKNIQYF,TGTGCCAGCACCGACGGAGGCCCTCTAGCCAAAAACATTCAGTACTTC
-,TRBJ2-7,TRBV28,-,CASSLFSGQSPYEQYF,TGTGCCAGCAGTTTATTTTCCGGACAGAGCCCCTACGAGCAGTACTTC
TRBD1,TRBJ1-2,TRBV6-1,-,CASSEIEGASGYTF,TGTGCCAGCAGTGAAATAGAGGGGGCTAGCGGCTACACCTTC
-,TRBJ1-1,TRBV4-3,-,CASSQDLTGGAFF,TGCGCCAGCAGCCAAGACTTGACGGGGGGAGCTTTCTTT
TRBD1,TRBJ1-2,TRBV7-2,-,CASSPGQTNYGYTF,TGTGCCAGCAGCCCGGGACAGACTAACTATGGCTACACCTTC
TRBD2,TRBJ2-1,TRBV19,-,CASSIISGGPGGSYNEQFF,TGTGCCAGTAGTATTATTAGCGGGGGGCCCGGGGGCTCCTACAATGAGCAGTTCTTC
TRBD2,TRBJ2-2,TRBV19,few,CASKAGGYTGELFF,TGTGCCAGTAAAGCGGGGGGGTACACCGGGGAGCTGTTTTTT
-,TRBJ1-5,TRBV27,-,CASRRVQDNQPQHF,TGTGCCAGCAGGAGAGTACAGGACAATCAGCCCCAGCATTTT
TRBD2,TRBJ2-1,TRBV27,-,CASSLIGDYEEQFF,TGTGCCAGCAGTTTAATCGGGGACTACGAGGAGCAGTTCTTC
TRBD2,TRBJ2-7,TRBV4-2,-,CASSQDLLAGVAEQYF,TGTGCCAGCAGCCAAGATCTTCTAGCGGGAGTAGCCGAGCAGTACTTC
-,TRBJ1-4,TRBV5-4,-,CASSPSGVSREKLFF,TGTGCCAGCAGCCCCTCGGGGGTTTCCAGAGAAAAACTGTTTTTT
-,TRBJ2-5,TRBV5-6,few,CASSFGGNRGETQYF,TGTGCCAGCAGCTTTGGAGGGAATCGAGGGGAGACCCAGTACTTC
-,TRBJ2-7,TRBV27,-,CASSLMSVSYEQYF,TGTGCCAGCAGTTTAATGAGCGTCTCCTACGAGCAGTACTTC
-,TRBJ2-7,TRBV7-2,-,CASSLALLDRGSEQYF,TGTGCCAGCAGCTTAGCGCTATTGGACAGAGGTTCCGAGCAGTACTTC
TRBD2,TRBJ2-1,TRBV7-2,-,CASSLVAGALYNEQFF,TGTGCCAGCAGCTTAGTAGCGGGGGCGTTATACAATGAGCAGTTCTTC
-,TRBJ1-2,TRBV5-1,-,CASSLGHNNLGDYGYTF,TGCGCCAGCAGCTTGGGACACAATAACTTGGGCGACTATGGCTACACCTTC
-,TRBJ1-2,TRBV13,-,CASSLALGGAGGYTF,TGTGCCAGCAGCCTCGCCTTAGGCGGGGCAGGTGGCTACACCTTC
-,TRBJ2-1,TRBV9,-,CASSVGDRGIYYNEQFF,TGTGCCAGCAGCGTAGGTGACCGGGGGATTTATTACAATGAGCAGTTCTTC
TRBD2,TRBJ2-1,TRBV2,few,CASSLGGEQFF,TGTGCCAGCAGTCTCGGGGGGGAGCAGTTCTTC
TRBD1,TRBJ1-3,TRBV5-5,-,CASSFLQGTIYF,TGTGCCAGCAGCTTCTTACAGGGGACCATATATTTT
TRBD1,TRBJ1-4,TRBV5-1,-,CASSPGQGNEKLFF,TGCGCCAGCAGCCCGGGACAGGGCAATGAAAAACTGTTTTTT
TRBD2,TRBJ2-5,TRBV5-1,-,CASSSPNFPGTSGGPQETQYF,TGCGCCAGCAGCTCGCCTAACTTCCCCGGGACTAGCGGGGGCCCCCAAGAGACCCAGTACTTC
-,TRBJ2-7,TRBV2,-,CASRTGPIGSYEQYF,TGTGCCAGCCGGACTGGGCCCATAGGGTCCTACGAGCAGTACTTC
-,TRBJ1-3,TRBV7-2,once,CASSPRAGIGNTIYF,TGTGCCAGCAGCCCTCGGGCGGGAATAGGAAACACCATATATTTT